Shown below are 18 T cell receptor beta chains from a single sample sequenced in a study of identical twins. Via MiXCR, TCRdb re-called the 5' RACE reads, giving one row per CDR3 protein. The data show about 920,000 distinct CDR3 sequences, approximately 13% seen once. This sample also appeared in a second study, on yellow fever vaccine responses in identical twins.

Sequenced material: PBMCs. The source of these receptors is a woman aged 18-29 years in good health.

In this sample, this clonotype turned up a few times. The chain joins TRBV15 to TRBJ1-5; no firm D call. Germline CDR1 is LNHNV and CDR2 is YYDKDF (reference sequence). This CDR3 contains 15 residues. V dropped 0 bases and J dropped 1 base, with 7 bases sitting between them. CDR3 residues: CATSRDRESNQPQHF. For the CDR3, the DNA is TGTGCCACCAGCAGAGATCGAGAGAGCAATCAGCCCCAGCATTTT. The variable domain in full, with the rest retrieved from reference TRBV15 and TRBJ1-5, is DAMVIQNPRYQVTQFGKPVTLSCSQTLNHNVMYWYQQKSSQAPKLLFHYYDKDFNNEADTPDNFQSRRPNTSFCFLDIRSPGLGDTAMYLCATSRDRESNQPQHFGDGTRLSIL.

The J gene is TRBJ2-7, the V gene TRBV11-2; D unclear. Germline loops: CDR1 SGHAT, CDR2 FQNNGV. The CDR3 sequence is 13 residues long. The V gene lost 8 bases and the J gene lost 0 bases, with 11 bases spanning the gap. The chain's CDR3 is CASGSLRSYEQYV. The CDR3 bases are TGTGCCAGCGGCTCCCTTCGCTCCTACGAGCAGTACGTC.

The chain has TRBV5-1 and TRBJ2-2, with D perhaps matching TRBD1 (6 bases). Germline V gene data show CDR1 as SGHRS and CDR2 as YFSETQ. This CDR3 is 17 amino acids long. V shed 4 bases and J shed 3 bases, with 19 bases lying between them. The CDR3 DNA is TGCGCCAGCAGCCCGATAGCGTCCTGGGGGCACACCGGGGAGCTGTTTTTT. Protein product: CASSPIASWGHTGELFF.

This clonotype was counted a few times. The chain couples TRBV19 to TRBJ2-2; tentatively, D is TRBD1 (5 bases). V was shortened by 3 bases and J by 2 bases, with 10 bases between the two germline ends. CDR3 length: 15 amino acids. The V gene's germline CDR1 is LNHDA and CDR2 SQIVND (reference sequence). As DNA, the CDR3 is TGTGCCAGTAGTATCGCCCGGACAAACACCGGGGAGCTGTTTTTT. This translates into CASSIARTNTGELFF.

This clonotype was detected ten times or more. The V call is TRBV5-1, the J call TRBJ2-2, with unresolved D. This CDR3 contains 15 residues. V was shortened by 0 bases and J by 0 bases, with 6 bases between the two germline ends. Germline loops: CDR1 SGHRS, CDR2 YFSETQ. The CDR3 spells CASSLGSSNTGELFF. In DNA, the CDR3 is TGCGCCAGCAGCTTGGGCAGCTCGAACACCGGGGAGCTGTTTTTT.

This clonotype has more than one count but fewer than ten. The rearrangement joins TRBV15 to TRBJ1-5, with unresolved D. The CDR3 runs 15 residues. Germline CDR1 reads LNHNV; CDR2 reads YYDKDF (reference sequence). With 0 bases removed from V and 5 bases from J, the gap between germline ends came to 11 bases. The CDR3 nucleotides are TGTGCCACCAGCAGAGATTTGGGAACAGATCAGCCCCAGCATTTT. It encodes CATSRDLGTDQPQHF.

This chain connects TRBV5-1 to TRBJ2-2, with D perhaps TRBD2 (7 bases). CDR3 length: 17 residues. The V end was cut by 4 bases, the J end by 4 bases, with 20 bases between. Per germline, CDR1 SGHRS and CDR2 YFSETQ. The CDR3 is CASSLGPSGGRTGELFF. The DNA for the CDR3 is TGCGCCAGCAGCCTCGGACCGTCGGGGGGCCGCACCGGGGAGCTGTTTTTT.

The chain combines TRBV20-1 with TRBJ2-2; D is possibly TRBD2 (6 bases). Germline V gives CDR1 DFQATT, CDR2 SNEGSKA (reference sequence). The CDR3 runs to 14 residues. V lost 5 bases and J lost 2, with 12 bases in between. The CDR3 is CSAAGTENTGELFF. CDR3 DNA: TGCAGTGCTGCCGGGACTGAAAACACCGGGGAGCTGTTTTTT.

This clonotype showed up just a few times. The chain uses TRBV5-8 and TRBJ2-3, with TRBD2 as a possible D gene (6 bases). CDR3 length equals 16 residues. V lost 4 bases, J lost 0 bases, and 15 bases lay in between. The germline CDR1 and CDR2 sequences are SGHTS and YDEGEE. The CDR3 DNA reads TGTGCCAGCAGCCAACAGCGGGTTCCTAGCACAGATACGCAGTATTTT. It yields the protein CASSQQRVPSTDTQYF. The variable domain in full, completed from reference TRBV5-8 and TRBJ2-3, reads EAGVTQSPTHLIKTRGQQATLRCSPISGHTSVYWYQQALGLGLQFLLWYDEGEERNRGNFPPRFSGRQFPNYSSELNVNALELEDSALYLCASSQQRVPSTDTQYFGPGTRLTVL.

The chain links TRBV29-1 to TRBJ2-2, with 7 nucleotides matching TRBD2. V was clipped by 4 bases and J by 1 base; unmatched bases: 6. The CDR3 covers 15 residues. Per the germline V gene, CDR1 is SQVTM and CDR2 is ANQGSEA. The CDR3 loop reads CSVASGGVNTGELFF. Here the CDR3 DNA reads TGCAGCGTTGCCTCGGGGGGAGTGAACACCGGGGAGCTGTTTTTT.

This clonotype showed up many times. The rearrangement links TRBV20-1 to TRBJ2-7, with D perhaps matching TRBD2 (5 bases). Germline V gene lookup returns CDR1 DFQATT and CDR2 SNEGSKA (reference sequence). The length of the CDR3 is 15 residues. V lost 1 base and J lost 0, with 13 bases in between. The DNA for the CDR3 is TGCAGTGCTAGAGTTCCTGAGGGCGGCTCCTACGAGCAGTACTTC. Protein sequence: CSARVPEGGSYEQYF.

J is TRBJ2-3 and V is TRBV20-1; the D gene could be TRBD1 or TRBD2 (5 bases each). The CDR3 has 15 residues. With 3 bases removed from V and 6 bases from J, the gap between germline ends came to 19 bases. Per germline, CDR1 DFQATT and CDR2 SNEGSKA (reference sequence). CDR3 bases: TGCAGTGCTAGCCCCGGGTGGGGGTTCCTGGATACGCAGTATTTT. This sequence encodes CSASPGWGFLDTQYF.

V usage is TRBV7-2 and J usage is TRBJ2-6; perhaps TRBD1 as D (5 bases). V dropped 6 bases and J dropped 1 base, with 10 bases sitting between them. CDR1 is SGHTA and CDR2 is FQGNSA in the germline V gene. CDR3 length: 15 residues. Here the CDR3 reads CASRLRQSGANVLTF. The CDR3 coding sequence is TGTGCCAGCAGGCTTCGACAGTCTGGGGCCAACGTCCTGACTTTC.

V is TRBV20-1 and J is TRBJ2-7; D is unresolved. V was cut by 7 bases and J by 3 bases, with 13 bases left in between. This CDR3 contains 12 residues. Germline V gene sequence: CDR1 DFQATT, CDR2 SNEGSKA (reference sequence). CDR3 amino acids: CSVSNSGYEQYV. CDR3 coding DNA: TGCAGTGTTTCCAATTCAGGCTACGAGCAGTACGTC.

The sample holds many counts of this clonotype. The gene calls are TRBV5-1 and TRBJ2-7; 9 bases are shared with TRBD2. J gave up 3 bases and V 3 bases, and 10 bases lay outside the gene matches. CDR3 length: 16 amino acids. Per the germline V gene, CDR1 is SGHRS and CDR2 is YFSETQ. Here the CDR3 DNA reads TGCGCCAGCAGCTCAATTAGCGGGAGAGCGGACTACGAGCAGTACTTC. It yields the protein CASSSISGRADYEQYF.

This clonotype has a count of ten or more. The rearrangement joins TRBV12-3 or TRBV12-4 to TRBJ2-7; no firm D call. V was clipped by 1 base and J by 0 bases, with 4 bases between them. CDR3 length: 13 residues. The CDR3 protein is CASSLGSSYEQYF. As DNA, the CDR3 is TGTGCCAGCAGTTTAGGATCCTCCTACGAGCAGTACTTC.

This clonotype occurred a few times. The V gene is TRBV6-1, the J gene TRBJ2-1; unclear D gene. The CDR3 sequence is 16 residues long. Looked up from germline, CDR1 is MNHNS and CDR2 is SASEGT. The V gene lost 0 bases and the J gene lost 5 bases, with 14 bases spanning the gap. CDR3 region: CASSEARWDMNNEQFF. The CDR3 DNA reads TGTGCCAGCAGTGAAGCGCGGTGGGATATGAACAATGAGCAGTTCTTC.

This clonotype was seen only a few times. The chain employs TRBV7-8 and TRBJ2-1; D may correspond to TRBD1 or TRBD2 (5 bases each). The germline CDR1 and CDR2 sequences are SGHVS and FQNEAQ. V was cut by 5 bases and J by 7 bases, with 21 bases left in between. This CDR3 spans 16 amino acids. The CDR3 sequence: CASSLQGPSGYNEQFF. In nucleotides, the CDR3 is TGTGCCAGCAGCCTGCAGGGACCGTCCGGCTATAATGAGCAGTTCTTC. The full variable domain, in which reference TRBV7-8 and TRBJ2-1 provide the parts outside the CDR3, is GAGVSQSPRYKVAKRGQDVALRCDPISGHVSLFWYQQALGQGPEFLTYFQNEAQLDKSGLPSDRFFAERPEGSVSTLKIQRTQQEDSAVYLCASSLQGPSGYNEQFFGPGTRLTVL.